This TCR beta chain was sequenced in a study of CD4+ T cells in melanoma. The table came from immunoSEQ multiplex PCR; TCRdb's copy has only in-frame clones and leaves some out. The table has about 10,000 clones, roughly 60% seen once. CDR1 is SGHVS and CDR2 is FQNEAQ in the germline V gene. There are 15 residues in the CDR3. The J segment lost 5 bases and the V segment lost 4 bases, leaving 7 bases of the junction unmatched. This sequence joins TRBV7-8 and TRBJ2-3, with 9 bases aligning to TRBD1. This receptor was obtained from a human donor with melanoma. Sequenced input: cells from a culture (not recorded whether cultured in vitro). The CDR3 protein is CASSSYRGRGDTQYF. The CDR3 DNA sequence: TGTGCCAGCAGCTCCTACAGGGGGCGTGGAGATACGCAGTATTTT. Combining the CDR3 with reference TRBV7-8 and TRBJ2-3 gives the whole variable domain GAGVSQSPRYKVAKRGQDVALRCDPISGHVSLFWYQQALGQGPEFLTYFQNEAQLDKSGLPSDRFFAERPEGSVSTLKIQRTQQEDSAVYLCASSSYRGRGDTQYFGPGTRLTVL.